This TCR beta chain was captured in a study of shared clonotypes between healthy human individuals. Study background: A few men and two women, aged 18 to 49, were donors. CD8 memory received one plate per donor, CD8 naive two, CD4 memory three and CD4 naive three. General study points: Relative to memory subsets, naive subsets generally showed larger estimated richness. Lower generation probabilities were found for non-shared clonotypes than for those shared by all four donors.

Concerning this clone: Its matching antigen is unknown.

TCRdb's copy holds only in-frame clones and misses some; the assay was immunoSEQ multiplex PCR. The sample holds roughly 2.1 million clones, approximately 94% seen once. CD45RO-negative cells were positively selected for CCR7, leaving out terminally differentiated effector memory CD45RA+ cells. This CDR3 comprises 15 residues. After removal of 5 bases from V and 1 base from J, the junction contained 7 bases not matched to a gene. Germline values: CDR1 SEHNR, CDR2 FQNEAQ (reference sequence). The rearrangement links TRBV7-9 to TRBJ1-1; 7 bases match TRBD1. Sequencing input: naive CD8+ T cells from PBMCs. The source is a man aged 18 to 30 in good health. Some clones in this sample may be carry-over from other donors' samples. CDR3 protein: CASSARQGANTEAFF. Written as DNA, the CDR3 is TGTGCCAGCAGCGCAAGACAGGGCGCGAACACTGAAGCTTTCTTT.